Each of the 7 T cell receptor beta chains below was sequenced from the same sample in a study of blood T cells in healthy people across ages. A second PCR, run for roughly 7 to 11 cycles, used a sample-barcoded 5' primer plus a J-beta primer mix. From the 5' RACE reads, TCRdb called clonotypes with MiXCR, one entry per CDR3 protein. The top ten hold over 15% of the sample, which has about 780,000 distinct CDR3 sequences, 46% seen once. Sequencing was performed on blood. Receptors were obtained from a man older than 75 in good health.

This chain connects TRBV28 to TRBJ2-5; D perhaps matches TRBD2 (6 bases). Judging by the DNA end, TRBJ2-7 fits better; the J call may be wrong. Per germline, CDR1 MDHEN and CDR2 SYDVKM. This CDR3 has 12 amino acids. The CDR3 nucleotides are TGTGCCAGCACGGCGGGGAACTACGAGCAGTACTTC. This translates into CASTAGNYEQYF.

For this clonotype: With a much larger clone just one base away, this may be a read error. The CDR3 sequence is CAGSLNRVAETQYF. As DNA, the CDR3 is TGTGCCGGCAGTTTAAACAGGGTGGCTGAGACCCAGTACTTC. The gene calls are TRBV28 and TRBJ2-5; a possible D gene is TRBD1 (6 bases). The CDR3 totals 14 residues. Germline CDR1 and CDR2: MDHEN and SYDVKM.

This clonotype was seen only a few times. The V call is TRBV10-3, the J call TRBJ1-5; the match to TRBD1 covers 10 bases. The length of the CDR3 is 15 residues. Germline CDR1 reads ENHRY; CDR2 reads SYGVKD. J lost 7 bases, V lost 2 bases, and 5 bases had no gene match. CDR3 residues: CAISEGGQGRQPQHF. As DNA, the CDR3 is TGTGCCATCAGTGAGGGGGGACAGGGGCGGCAGCCCCAGCATTTT.

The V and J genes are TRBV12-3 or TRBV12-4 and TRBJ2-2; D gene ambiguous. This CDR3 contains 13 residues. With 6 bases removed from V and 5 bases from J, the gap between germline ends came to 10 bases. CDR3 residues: CASSPYSTGELFF. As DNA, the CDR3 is TGTGCCAGCAGCCCATATTCGACCGGGGAGCTGTTTTTT.

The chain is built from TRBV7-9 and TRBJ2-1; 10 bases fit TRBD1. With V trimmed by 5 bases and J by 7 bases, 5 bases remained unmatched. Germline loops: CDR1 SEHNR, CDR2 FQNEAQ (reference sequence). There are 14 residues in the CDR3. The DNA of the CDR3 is TGTGCCAGCAGCGAGGACAGGGGGAGGAATGAGCAGTTCTTC. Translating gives CASSEDRGRNEQFF.

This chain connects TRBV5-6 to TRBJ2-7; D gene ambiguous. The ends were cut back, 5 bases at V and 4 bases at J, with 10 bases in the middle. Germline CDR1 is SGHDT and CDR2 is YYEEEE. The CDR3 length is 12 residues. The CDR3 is CASRGKNYEQYF. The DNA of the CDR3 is TGTGCCAGCAGGGGCAAGAATTACGAGCAGTACTTC.

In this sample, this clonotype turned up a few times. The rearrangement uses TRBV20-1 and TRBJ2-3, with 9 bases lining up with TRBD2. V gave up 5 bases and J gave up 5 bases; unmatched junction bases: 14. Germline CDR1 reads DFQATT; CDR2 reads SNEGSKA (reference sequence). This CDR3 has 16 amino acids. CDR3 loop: CSAQKGLAGDLDTQYF. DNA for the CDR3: TGCAGTGCTCAGAAAGGGTTAGCGGGAGATCTAGATACGCAGTATTTT.